This T cell receptor (beta chain) originates from a study of cytotoxic CD8 clonotypes in ibrutinib-treated CLL. Whole-study findings and limits: Public clonotypes were seen rarely and were contracted or stable on treatment.

Germline V CDR1 and CDR2: MNHEY, SVGAGI. V lost 6 bases, J lost 4 bases, and 6 bases stayed unmatched. There are 13 residues in the CDR3. About this clone: The antigen is not known.

Only in-frame clones appear in the TCRdb table, and some are missing; sequencing was by immunoSEQ multiplex PCR. The table has about 63,000 clones, about 65% seen once. The source is a human donor with chronic lymphocytic leukemia. This rearrangement joins TRBV6-5 to TRBJ2-7; 7 nucleotides match TRBD1. Specimen: PBMCs, collected after 12 months of ibrutinib treatment. This CDR3 reads CASSRDRLYEQYF. The CDR3 nucleotides are TGTGCCAGCAGCCGGGACAGACTATACGAGCAGTACTTC.